Sequencing of this T cell receptor (beta chain) was carried out in a study of regulatory T cells in long-lasting Graves disease (dated by TCRdb to about 2021). Regarding the study in general: Newly diagnosed Graves' disease patients had taken antithyroid drugs for less than 3 months. Peripheral blood TCR sequencing and RNA sequencing compared persistent Graves' disease patients with newly diagnosed Graves' disease patients. TCR sequencing covered around 13 persistent and 20 newly diagnosed Graves' disease patients, 33 samples in total. The study was conducted in China and was registered as a clinical trial.

V loses 6 bases of germline sequence and J loses 6 bases, and the interval between the two ends is 14 bases. As encoded in the germline V gene, CDR1 is SNHLY while CDR2 is FYNNEI. From its cysteine to its phenylalanine, the CDR3 spans 13 amino acids. Only the CDR3 DNA is retained, 39 bases long and in frame from the first base. Paper-wide results and their limitations: The authors noted that the small sample size was a limitation that may lower accuracy. More public clonotypes were shared among persistent patients (roughly 3,000) than among newly diagnosed patients (966). Persistent Graves' disease patients showed lower TCR Shannon entropy and fewer highly expanded clones than newly diagnosed patients, suggesting clonal expansion. Because the primary lesion, thyroid tissue, could not be accessed, the study looked at peripheral blood alone. Sequencing and analysis were limited to the TCR beta chain. TRBV28, TRBJ1-2 and TRBJ2-5 were preferentially used in persistent disease, while TRBV20-1 and TRBJ2-1 were favored in newly diagnosed disease.

Library method: multiplex PCR. TCRdb records Illumina HiSeq 4000 as the sequencer. TCR beta libraries were built with iRepertoire HTBI primers and Arm-PCR amplification of CDR3 regions. Gel purification was performed on PCR products prior to sequencing. The study's own analysis went as follows. Across samples, 55 to 80 TRBV and 13 to 15 TRBJ segments were identified and used for gene usage analysis of CDR3 amino acid clonotypes. COPE and FqMerger were used to merge the filtered high-quality paired reads into contigs. Contigs were aligned with BLAST to IMGT TRBV, TRBD and TRBJ reference genes, and CDR3 was defined per IMGT. Any clonotype with a frequency above 0.1% was classified as a highly expanded clone. Shannon entropy was used to measure repertoire diversity, and the Gini coefficient was used to measure V-J evenness. A clonotype found in more than one individual was treated as public. The raw public reads went through TCRdb reprocessing: fastp at Q25, MiXCR clone calling, in-frame beta chains kept. Each record represents a unique CDR3 protein, reported with the most common genes and DNA among its rows. The V and J calls and clone size come from TCRdb's table, not from the authors' own analysis. The sample records 360,000 or so distinct CDR3 sequences, over 15% of which are singletons. Together, the top ten hold roughly 30% of the sample.

This clonotype was recorded at least ten times. The antigen it binds to is not known. The record has no base qualities; no much larger clone is one base away. This sample's time point label indicates: newly diagnosed GD, antithyroid drugs for less than 3 months. For both TCR sequencing and RNA sequencing, RNA was extracted from PBMCs in TRIzol. The diagnosis of Graves' disease followed American Thyroid Association guidelines. Patients for the study were recruited at an endocrinology department in Xi'an, China. Each patient gave about 9.1 milliliters of peripheral blood, collected in an EDTA anticoagulant tube. Ficoll Paque Plus density gradient separation was used to isolate PBMCs, and no further T cell sorting was performed. RNA quality was checked with an Agilent 2100 Bioanalyzer and agarose gel, and concentration with a NanoDrop 2000. The same data also went into a second study, on T cells in Graves' hyperthyroidism and ophthalmopathy. As the second study states: Graves' hyperthyroidism was defined as stable when no progression to ophthalmopathy occurred over 18 months of follow-up. The hyperthyroidism patients were between 18 and 65 years old and newly diagnosed, with a disease duration of less than 2 months. Exclusion was applied to patients with uncontrolled infections, other autoimmune diseases, pregnancy or lactation. Clinical symptoms, serum thyroxine and TRAb, thyroid ultrasound, and orbital computed tomography formed the basis for the diagnoses. For the first round of RT-PCR on the TCR CDR3, the HTBI primer set was used together with the Qiagen OneStep RT-PCR kit. Most expanded thyroid clonotypes (frequency above 0.001) were also found in blood, which suggests that blood repertoires may mirror thyroid immune responses. A 13 V-J signature model separated ophthalmopathy from stable hyperthyroidism, with around 91% sensitivity and 81% to 83% specificity in cross-validation and 80%/75% in testing. During validation, the model predicted progression to ophthalmopathy a median of about 6.3 months ahead of onset, with around 70% sensitivity and 72% to 85% specificity. A discovery cohort of roughly 100 patients, 43 with Graves' ophthalmopathy and over 55 with stable Graves' hyperthyroidism, was used to find distinguishing TCR V-J signatures. Whether ophthalmopathy could be predicted prospectively was tested in an independent validation cohort made up of under 20 hyperthyroidism patients plus 17 patients who later progressed to ophthalmopathy. The roughly 100 discovery patients were randomly divided into training and test sets at a 7:3 ratio. The study also compared thyroid tissue and blood T-cell repertoires from several Graves' hyperthyroidism patients. Following sampling, methimazole starting at 30 mg daily was given to hyperthyroidism patients, and high-dose intravenous methylprednisolone was given to ophthalmopathy patients. Libraries were constructed in a second round of multiplex PCR, after which size selection and purification were performed. The libraries were sequenced on an Illumina HiSeq2000 using paired-end 100 bp reads. SOAPnuke was used to process the raw data, throwing out any read that contained adapters or uncalled bases, had a mean Phred below 15, or lacked an exact constant-primer or identifier match. High-quality paired reads were merged with COPE v1.2.5, and unique nucleotide sequences were defined as clonotypes. MiTCR v1.1 was used to align the clonotypes against IMGT TRBV, TRBD and TRBJ reference segments. Only V-J combinations with frequency above 0.0001, covering about 99% of repertoires, were analysed. The TCS score was defined as F50 (clonal expansion) divided by E x V (chaos), with BLOSUM62-based TCRdist calculated between CDR3 peptides within each V-J. Welch's t-statistics and random forest reduced around 510 V-J features to 13, which were used in a naive Bayes classifier (R e1071). No statistical method was used to set the sample size in advance, and investigators knew the group allocation. According to the paper, TCR Vbeta CDR3 sequencing was carried out on some 140 peripheral blood samples, which came from fewer than 50 ophthalmopathy, around 75 hyperthyroidism and about 17 progressor patients.

The V gene is TRBV2 and the J gene is TRBJ1-1; TRBD1 is a weak D gene call, 6 bases matching. The sequence derives from a man aged 35 to 55 with Graves disease. Donor details come from another sample of the same person, matched by shared clones. This specimen was peripheral blood mononuclear cells (PBMCs), taken at new diagnosis, from a patient treated with antithyroid drugs. The sequenced DNA is TGTGCCAGCAGAGACAGGCTCAGTTCTGAAGCTTTCTTT. Its translation reads: CASRDRLSSEAFF. With the rest looked up from the reference TRBV2 and TRBJ1-1 genes rather than sequenced, the full variable domain is EPEVTQTPSHQVTQMGQEVILRCVPISNHLYFYWYRQILGQKVEFLVSFYNNEISEKSEIFDDQFSVERPDGSNFTLKIRSTKLEDSAMYFCASRDRLSSEAFFGQGTRLTVV.